This T cell receptor beta chain was captured by sequencing in a study of blood T cell repertoires in COVID-19 (dated by TCRdb to about 2020). For the study in its entirety: Samples from collaborators originated in the United States, Italy and Spain and spanned both the acute and convalescent phases of COVID-19. The material from the prospective study consisted of cDNA or gDNA derived from T cells, B-cell-depleted T cells, or PBMCs. Deeply sampled blood TCRbeta repertoires from subjects exposed to, actively infected with, or recovered from COVID-19 were included in the dataset. The repertoires were released in a freely available public database intended as a resource for research on the immune response to SARS-CoV-2. Samples were obtained from the ongoing ImmuneRACE study (first 160 participants) and from over a thousand subjects provided by 6 global collaborators. Sample metadata almost always included a de-identified subject ID, COVID-19 status, age in years and sex. Where HLA class I and class II types were available, the types were taken from metadata supplied by the sample provider, not from assay-based typing.

Comments on this clone: The clone's antigen remains unknown. The record has no base qualities; no much larger clone is one base away.

The collaborating institutions used their own protocols to collect whole blood in K2EDTA tubes. For TCRbeta analysis, collaborator samples were shipped as frozen whole blood, as isolated PBMCs, or as DNA extracted from either sample type. Counted from cysteine to phenylalanine, this CDR3 has 21 amino acids. Just the 63-base CDR3 DNA is kept, in frame starting at base 1. CDR1 and CDR2 were assigned from the germline V gene as SNHLY and FYNNEI. Trimming accounts for 7 bases at V and 2 bases at J, while the number of junction bases matched to no gene is 19. What the work shows at the level of the full study, not this receptor alone: How much clinical and demographic metadata was included differed by source and by participant, and the metadata was provided uncurated.

The immunoSEQ Assay, a bias-controlled multiplex PCR, was used to amplify TCRbeta CDR3 regions from genomic DNA. Per the source publication's procedure: The number of nucleated cells in each sample was estimated from the amplification of reference gene primers within the assay. To quantify the absolute abundance of each unique TCRbeta CDR3 rearrangement, sequence reads were collapsed and filtered. For each sample, productive Simpson clonality was calculated by taking the square root of Simpson's diversity index across productive rearrangements. TCRdb stores this immuneACCESS table with in-frame sequences only. Part of the clones is absent; in the studies checked, under half of the shortfall reflects unresolved V genes, and no reason is known for the rest. D and trimming come from the DNA, and the V and J calls and clone size come from that table. The sample data list approximately 50,000 clones, and over 85% of these were observed just once. The ten largest clonotypes hold 3.9% of the sample.

Sequenced: peripheral blood. The receptor was isolated from a human donor in a cohort sampled during active COVID-19. The chain is made from TRBV2 and TRBJ2-2; 13 central nucleotides agree with TRBD2. Here the CDR3 is given as CASTDSGTSGILGANTGELFF. The DNA sequence reads TGTGCCAGCACTGACTCCGGGACTAGCGGGATCCTCGGCGCCAACACCGGGGAGCTGTTTTTT.